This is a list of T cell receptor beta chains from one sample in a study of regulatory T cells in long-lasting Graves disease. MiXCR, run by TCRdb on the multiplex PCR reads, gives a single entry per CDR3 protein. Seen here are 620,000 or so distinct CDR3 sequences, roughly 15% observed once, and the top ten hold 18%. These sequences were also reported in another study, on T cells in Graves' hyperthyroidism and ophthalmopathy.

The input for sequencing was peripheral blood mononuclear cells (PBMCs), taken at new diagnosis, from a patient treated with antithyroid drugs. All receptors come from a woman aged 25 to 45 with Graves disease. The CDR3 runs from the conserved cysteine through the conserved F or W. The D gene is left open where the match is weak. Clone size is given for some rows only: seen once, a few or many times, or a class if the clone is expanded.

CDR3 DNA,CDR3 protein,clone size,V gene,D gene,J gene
TGTGCCAGCGGGGAGGACCCAGCCGGGACCCAGTACTTC,CASGEDPAGTQYF,many,TRBV12-3/TRBV12-4,.,TRBJ2-5
TGCAGCGTTGATCCTGGGACAGGATCTAACTATGGCTACACCTTC,CSVDPGTGSNYGYTF,.,TRBV29-1,TRBD1,TRBJ1-2
TGCAGTGCGACGACGGGACAGGGGTACCACAATGAGCAGTTCTTC,CSATTGQGYHNEQFF,.,TRBV20-1,TRBD1,TRBJ2-1
TGTGCCAGCAGTCTTAATTTCTACTACGAGCAGTACTTC,CASSLNFYYEQYF,few,TRBV7-2,.,TRBJ2-7
TGTGCCAGTAAGGGGGGGGCGCATCACACTGAAGCTTTCTTT,CASKGGAHHTEAFF,few,TRBV19,.,TRBJ1-1
TGTGCCAGCAAAGGGCAGGGTCCCTACGAGCAGTACTTC,CASKGQGPYEQYF,many,TRBV2,.,TRBJ2-7
TGTGCCAGTAGGAAAGGGTATGGGAATGTGCCCCAGCATTTT,CASRKGYGNVPQHF,many,TRBV19,.,TRBJ1-5
TGTGCCAGCAGCCGTCGGACAGCGCTTCCCTCTGGGGCCAACGTCCTGACTTTC,CASSRRTALPSGANVLTF,many,TRBV12-3/TRBV12-4,.,TRBJ2-6
TGCAGTGCTGCCAAAAACATTCAGTACTTC,CSAAKNIQYF,many,TRBV20-1,.,TRBJ2-4
TGTGCCAGCAGCGTCAGGGGGCGCGGTCAGCCCCAGCATTTT,CASSVRGRGQPQHF,many,TRBV5-6,TRBD1,TRBJ1-5
TGTGCCAGCAGCTACGGGGCCTCAACCGGGCAGTACTTC,CASSYGASTGQYF,few,TRBV6-1,.,TRBJ2-7
TGCAGTGCTCCGGGACTAGCGTCCGGGGAGCTGTTTTTT,CSAPGLASGELFF,once,TRBV20-1,TRBD2,TRBJ2-2
TGTGCCAGCAGCCAAACCAACTTAGCGGGAGTGACAGATACGCAGTATTTT,CASSQTNLAGVTDTQYF,.,TRBV3-1,TRBD2,TRBJ2-3
TGCAGCGTTCGAGAGAAAATGAACACTGAAGCTTTCTTT,CSVREKMNTEAFF,few,TRBV29-1,.,TRBJ1-1
TGTGCCATCAGTGACGGGGACCCCTACGAGCAGTACTTC,CAISDGDPYEQYF,few,TRBV10-3,.,TRBJ2-7
TGTGCCAGCTCCCGGACAGGGGCTGAAGCTTTCTTT,CASSRTGAEAFF,.,TRBV14,TRBD1,TRBJ1-1
TGTGCCTGGAGTAGCGGGAGTAGGAGGAATGAGCAGTTCTTC,CAWSSGSRRNEQFF,few,TRBV30,TRBD2,TRBJ2-1